The 20 T cell receptor beta chains below come from one sample, sequenced in a study of cytomegalovirus exposure and HLA in healthy donors. Primers included in the PCR were 60 Vbeta and 13 Jbeta primers. The repertoire was sequenced with immunoSEQ multiplex PCR; TCRdb's copy has only in-frame clones and lacks some. The data contain around 160,000 clones, around 80% of them singletons. The sequenced sample was PBMCs. These receptors were collected from a woman between 18 and 29 years old in good health and CMV-seronegative.

This chain uses TRBV4-1 with TRBJ1-2; D is unclear. In germline, CDR1 is MGHRA, CDR2 YSYEKL. Trimming left V 0 bases short and J 8 bases short, with 10 bases between. There are 13 residues in the CDR3. The CDR3 is CASSQDPPRGYTF. The CDR3, as DNA: TGCGCCAGCAGCCAAGACCCTCCTAGGGGCTACACCTTC.

With respect to this clone: Other DNA sequences in the same sample also yield this CDR3. The chain is built from TRBV9 and TRBJ1-1; 8 nucleotides line up with TRBD1. Losses at the gene ends were 2 bases for V and 0 bases for J; bases not matched to a gene: 3. This CDR3 region has 15 residues. CDR1 is SGDLS and CDR2 is YYNGEE in the germline V gene. CDR3 in DNA: TGTGCCAGCAGCGTTCGGACAGGGATGAACACTGAAGCTTTCTTT. This sequence encodes CASSVRTGMNTEAFF.

The chain recombines TRBV19 with TRBJ1-5; D is possibly TRBD1 (5 bases). The length of the CDR3 is 14 residues. Trimming removed 3 bases from V and 7 bases from J, with 13 bases in between. Germline V gives CDR1 LNHDA, CDR2 SQIVND (reference sequence). The CDR3 loop is CASSIGGDGQPQHF. The CDR3 nucleotides are TGTGCCAGTAGTATCGGGGGAGACGGGCAGCCCCAGCATTTT.

The gene calls are TRBV5-1 and TRBJ2-3, with D hard to call. The CDR3 is 12 residues long. Germline V CDR1 and CDR2: SGHRS, YFSETQ. The V and J ends lost 0 bases and 6 bases respectively, with 5 bases between them. CDR3 amino acids: CASSLAMDTQYF. CDR3 nucleotide sequence: TGCGCCAGCAGCTTGGCAATGGATACGCAGTATTTT.

The gene calls are TRBV9 and TRBJ2-1, with 10 bases fitting TRBD2. Looked up from germline, CDR1 is SGDLS and CDR2 is YYNGEE. This CDR3 is built from 14 residues. The J segment lost 3 bases and the V segment lost 3 bases, leaving 0 bases of the junction unmatched. The CDR3 spells CASSASGGYNEQFF. Here the CDR3 DNA reads TGTGCCAGCAGCGCTAGCGGGGGCTACAATGAGCAGTTCTTC. Combining the CDR3 with reference TRBV9 and TRBJ2-1 gives the whole variable domain DSGVTQTPKHLITATGQRVTLRCSPRSGDLSVYWYQQSLDQGLQFLIQYYNGEERAKGNILERFSAQQFPDLHSELNLSSLELGDSALYFCASSASGGYNEQFFGPGTRLTVL.

Only one count was recorded for this clone. The V and J genes are TRBV6-1 and TRBJ1-5; possible D gene TRBD1, 6 bases. CDR3 size: 15 residues. The V gene's germline CDR1 is MNHNS and CDR2 SASEGT. V dropped 11 bases and J dropped 3 bases, with 20 bases sitting between them. The CDR3 here is CASQGLTFTNQPQHF. In DNA form, the CDR3 reads TGTGCCTCACAGGGTTTGACCTTTACCAATCAGCCCCAGCATTTT.

The chain uses TRBV11-2 and TRBJ2-7, with a possible D match to TRBD2 (5 bases). The length of the CDR3 is 13 residues. Trimming left V 3 bases short and J 4 bases short, with 10 bases between. The germline V gene encodes CDR1 SGHAT and CDR2 FQNNGV. CDR3 coding DNA: TGTGCCAGCAGCTTCGGGATACAATACGAGCAGTACTTC. Its protein product is CASSFGIQYEQYF.

This chain links TRBV18 with TRBJ1-1; 8 bases map to TRBD1. The CDR3 covers 16 residues. Looked up from germline, CDR1 is KGHSH and CDR2 is LQKENI. V lost 6 bases to trimming and J lost 0 bases; unmatched junction nucleotides: 9. CDR3 DNA: TGTGCCAGCTCCCCGACAGGGGCCTTAATGAACACTGAAGCTTTCTTT. Encoded protein: CASSPTGALMNTEAFF.

A few counts support this clone. This chain connects TRBV6-1 to TRBJ1-4; D gene unclear. CDR1 and CDR2 from the germline V gene are MNHNS and SASEGT. The V end lost 3 bases, the J end lost 8 bases, and 10 bases lay between the germline ends. This CDR3 has 13 amino acids. The chain's CDR3 is CASSEREEEKLFF. CDR3 in DNA: TGTGCCAGCAGTGAGAGGGAAGAGGAAAAACTGTTTTTT.

J is TRBJ2-1 and V is TRBV9; 8 nucleotides align to TRBD1. Unmatched junction bases numbered 9, after V lost 2 bases and J lost 8 bases. The CDR3 loop spans 15 amino acids. Germline V lookup: CDR1 SGDLS, CDR2 YYNGEE. The CDR3 DNA follows: TGTGCCAGCAGCGTGCAGACAGGGGTCAAGTATGAGCAGTTCTTC. Amino acids: CASSVQTGVKYEQFF.

The chain has TRBV10-1 and TRBJ1-1; TRBD1 is a possible D gene (5 bases). Trimming took off 7 bases at V and 2 bases at J, with 8 bases between the two ends. Germline loops: CDR1 WNHNN, CDR2 SYGVQD (reference sequence). The CDR3 extends over 12 amino acids. The CDR3 bases are TGCGCCAGCACGGGACTTAACACTGAAGCTTTCTTT. Encoded protein: CASTGLNTEAFF.

About this clone: The DNA is omitted, as the CDR3 cannot be located on it reliably, and the CDR3 follows TCRdb's listing. The chain uses TRBV7-7 and TRBJ2-5; TRBD1 was called by the table and not checked on the DNA. The CDR3 is 15 amino acids long, termini counted. Germline V gene data show CDR1 as SSHAT and CDR2 as FNYEAQ (reference sequence). CDR3 sequence reads: CASSSQGFFGETQYF.

The J gene is TRBJ1-1, the V gene TRBV29-1, with 8 bases that match TRBD1. V lost 1 base to trimming and J lost 8 bases; unmatched junction nucleotides: 6. Germline-derived CDR1 and CDR2 are SQVTM and ANQGSEA. The CDR3 contains 13 residues. The CDR3, as DNA: TGCAGCGTTGAAGTATTGCAGGGGGCCGAAGCTTTCTTT. As protein: CSVEVLQGAEAFF.

The rearrangement joins TRBV7-9 to TRBJ1-2, with D possibly being TRBD1 (5 bases). The germline gives CDR1 SEHNR, CDR2 FQNEAQ (reference sequence). Trimming shortened V by 1 base and J by 1 base, and 7 bases separated the two germline ends. There are 14 residues in the CDR3. CDR3 amino acids: CASSLGQHNYGYTF. The CDR3 DNA reads TGTGCCAGCAGCTTAGGACAGCATAACTATGGCTACACCTTC.

This rearrangement joins TRBV5-1 to TRBJ2-3; D may be TRBD1 (6 bases). V shed 3 bases and J shed 6 bases, with 23 bases lying between them. The germline V gene encodes CDR1 SGHRS and CDR2 YFSETQ. The CDR3 totals 17 residues. CDR3 nucleotides: TGCGCCAGCAGCTCCGAAATTGACAGGAGGCTGGGGGATACGCAGTATTTT. This translates into CASSSEIDRRLGDTQYF.

The J gene is TRBJ2-5, the V gene TRBV5-1; possible D gene TRBD1, 6 bases. Trimming removed 0 bases at V and 1 base at J, with 10 bases between. The CDR3 sequence is 15 residues long. Germline V lookup: CDR1 SGHRS, CDR2 YFSETQ. DNA for the CDR3: TGCGCCAGCAGCTTGGGGGACACCTTCCAAGAGACCCAGTACTTC. It yields the protein CASSLGDTFQETQYF. The full variable domain, in which reference TRBV5-1 and TRBJ2-5 provide the parts outside the CDR3, is KAGVTQTPRYLIKTRGQQVTLSCSPISGHRSVSWYQQTPGQGLQFLFEYFSETQRNKGNFPGRFSGRQFSNSRSEMNVSTLELGDSALYLCASSLGDTFQETQYFGPGTRLLVL.

The CDR3 coding sequence is TGTGCCTGGAGTGTATTTACAGGTGATGAAAAACTGTTTTTT. Translating gives CAWSVFTGDEKLFF. V usage is TRBV30 and J usage is TRBJ1-4; a possible D gene is TRBD1 (5 bases). CDR1 is GTSNPN, CDR2 SVGIG, per germline (reference sequence). The CDR3 length is 14 residues. Trimming cost V 0 bases and J 6 bases, with 11 bases left between them. Filled out from reference TRBV30 and TRBJ1-4, the complete variable domain reads SQTIHQWPATLVQPVGSPLSLECTVEGTSNPNLYWYRQAAGRGLQLLFYSVGIGQISSEVPQNLSASRPQDRQFILSSKKLLLSDSGFYLCAWSVFTGDEKLFFGSGTQLSVL.

The chain carries TRBV11-2 and TRBJ1-1, with D hard to call. Germline assignment: CDR1 SGHAT and CDR2 FQNNGV. Trimming took off 0 bases at V and 10 bases at J, with 12 bases between the two ends. CDR3 length: 13 amino acids. CDR3 DNA sequence: TGTGCCAGCAGCTTAGAGAGAGCGGGTGCAGCTTTCTTT. It specifies CASSLERAGAAFF.

This clone has only one observation. The junction departs from the called germline gene at one end, perhaps through a read error. This chain uses TRBV7-2 with TRBJ1-4; 7 positions match TRBD1. Per germline, CDR1 SGHTA and CDR2 FQGNSA. The CDR3 has 14 residues. The CDR3 DNA reads as TGTGCCAGCAGTTTAGGGGGCTCCCAATGGAAACTGTTTTTT. As protein: CASSLGGSQWKLFF.

V is TRBV2 and J is TRBJ1-5, with 7 bases aligning to TRBD1. V lost 4 bases and J lost 4; bases outside the gene matches: 4. This CDR3 has 14 residues. The germline V gene encodes CDR1 SNHLY and CDR2 FYNNEI. The CDR3 reads CASSAGGPNQPQHF. CDR3 DNA sequence: TGTGCCAGCAGTGCAGGGGGTCCAAATCAGCCCCAGCATTTT.